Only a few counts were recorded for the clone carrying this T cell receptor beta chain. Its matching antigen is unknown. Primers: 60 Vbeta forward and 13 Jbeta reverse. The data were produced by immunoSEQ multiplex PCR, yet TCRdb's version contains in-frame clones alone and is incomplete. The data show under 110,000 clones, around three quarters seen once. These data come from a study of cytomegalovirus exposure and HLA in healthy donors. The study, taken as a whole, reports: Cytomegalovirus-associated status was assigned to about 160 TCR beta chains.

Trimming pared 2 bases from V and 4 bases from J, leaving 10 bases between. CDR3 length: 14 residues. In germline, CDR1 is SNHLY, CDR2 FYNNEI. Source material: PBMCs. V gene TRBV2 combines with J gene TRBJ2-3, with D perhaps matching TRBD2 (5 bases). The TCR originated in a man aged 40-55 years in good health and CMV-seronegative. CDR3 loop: CASSERGAPDTQYF. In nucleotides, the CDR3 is TGTGCCAGCAGTGAACGGGGAGCCCCAGATACGCAGTATTTT.